The T cell receptor (beta chain) described here comes from a study of blood T cells in healthy people across ages (dated by TCRdb to the mid-2010s). Context from the whole study: In model experiments, template switching captured roughly one uniquely barcoded TCR beta cDNA molecule for every two T cells. Age-related changes in TCR beta repertoire diversity were measured in the study by deep sequencing normalized with unique cDNA molecular identifiers. The donors were divided into four age groups: young (average around 17 years), middle-aged (about 40), aged (around 67) and long-lived (82). Donors of different ages were randomly distributed across sequencing lanes to avoid experimental bias. Using the same blood draw, the study looked at two additional independent replicas of 1 million unique cDNA reads for two donors, one aged 18 to 29 and the other aged 80 or older.

V and J are trimmed by 8 bases and 4 bases, and the gene matches miss 7 bases of the junction. CDR3 length: 13 amino acids, cysteine to phenylalanine. Only the CDR3 DNA stays, 39 bases, in frame from base 1. The approximately 39 donors, aged 6 to 90 years, were systemically healthy Caucasian individuals from Russia. Ten milliliters of peripheral blood were drawn from each donor into EDTA-treated Vacutainer tubes. PBMCs were isolated by Ficoll-Paque density-gradient centrifugation, with at least 6 million obtained per sample. Total RNA was extracted from PBMCs with Trizol reagent, with at least 5.5 micrograms obtained per sample. For every donor, an aliquot of PBMCs went through flow cytometry to measure the percentages of naive CD45RAhigh/CD27high T cells. Results and caveats for the whole study, not just this receptor: Bulk unsorted PBMC profiling prevented conclusive comparison of naive and antigen-experienced compartments. Donor CMV infection status was unknown, potentially confounding age-related changes in expanded clonotypes. The percentage of naive T cells measured by flow cytometry correlated strongly with observed TCR beta diversity. As age increased, observed TCR beta diversity per million T cells dropped in a roughly linear way, and a significant reduction was already evident by age roughly 36. Total diversity estimates from one million sequenced T cells were considered lower bounds and underestimates. Compared with the aged group, the long-lived group had more naive CD4+ T cells, fewer expanded clones and increased TCR diversity, a pattern suggesting age selection.

Library method: 5' RACE. For sequencing, an Illumina HiSeq 2500 was employed. A second PCR of 7 to 11 cycles was run with a J-beta primer mix and a sample-barcoded 5' primer. A unique molecular identifier was introduced onto each TCR beta cDNA molecule by a template-switch 5' adaptor carrying 12 random nucleotides. At least 2.5 million CDR3-containing paired-end reads were obtained from each sample. All of the RNA was converted into first-strand cDNA using the Mint cDNA synthesis kit, with a TRBC-specific oligonucleotide serving as the primer. After uracil-DNA glycosylase treatment, a first 18-cycle PCR used universal primers M1SS and BC2_uni_R on all cDNA. Processing in the source paper ran as follows. Normalization of each sample was performed by random selection of 1 million high-quality reads, each carrying a distinct molecular identifier. Reads with shared molecular identifiers were discarded instead of being binned into consensus sequences. MiTCR, with a Q25 quality threshold and the strictest error-elimination algorithm, was used for CDR3 identification, clonotype clustering and error correction. A nonparametric unseen species model using Euler transformation provided a lower-bound estimate of total TCR beta diversity. Through fastp at Q25 and MiXCR, TCRdb rebuilt clones from the public reads, retaining in-frame beta chains. Identical CDR3 protein sequences are pooled into one entry, listed with their most common genes and DNA. The V and J calls were determined by TCRdb, not by the authors. This sample holds 1.2 million to 1.5 million distinct CDR3 sequences; 42% were observed only once. The ten most abundant clones make up 7% to 9.5% of the sample.

As for this clonotype: Its antigen is currently not known. Base qualities were left out, and no much larger clone turns up one base away.

The chain couples TRBV12-3 or TRBV12-4 to TRBJ1-2, and 7 bases in between align with TRBD1. The sequencing input was blood. This TCR was recovered from a young woman in good health. The bases read TGTGCCAGCGTCTACAGGGGTACCTATGGCTACACCTTC. Its translation reads: CASVYRGTYGYTF.